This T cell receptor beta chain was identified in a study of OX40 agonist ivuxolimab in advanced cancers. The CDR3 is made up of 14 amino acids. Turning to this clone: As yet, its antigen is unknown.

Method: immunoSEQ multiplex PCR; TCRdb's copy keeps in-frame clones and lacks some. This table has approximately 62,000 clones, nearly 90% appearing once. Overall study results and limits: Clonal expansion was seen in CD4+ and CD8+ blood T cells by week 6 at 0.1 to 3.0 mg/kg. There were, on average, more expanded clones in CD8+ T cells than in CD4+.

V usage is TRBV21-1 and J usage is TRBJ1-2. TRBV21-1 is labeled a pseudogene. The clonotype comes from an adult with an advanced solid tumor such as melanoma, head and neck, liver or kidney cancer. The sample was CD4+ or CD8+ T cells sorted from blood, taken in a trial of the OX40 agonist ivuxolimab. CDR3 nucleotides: TGTGCCAGCCGATACCCAATGGGGGGCCGTGGCTACACCTTC. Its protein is CASRYPMGGRGYTF.